This T cell receptor beta chain originates from a study of cytomegalovirus exposure and HLA in healthy donors. In the study overall: Unique TCR beta sequences numbering approximately 120 million came from about 180 million T cells in an earlier analysis. When roughly 420 donors were genotyped, about 86% of them were found to fall in the Caucasian-associated ancestry cluster. Study-level results: It emerged from a later analysis that several of the most significant clusters appeared to be linked to common viral pathogens.

Trimming shortened V by 7 bases and J by 5 bases, and 17 bases separated the two germline ends. CDR1 is SNHLY, CDR2 FYNNEI, per germline. CDR3 length equals 15 residues. Vbeta (60) and Jbeta (13) primers were used in the PCR. Some clones are missing from TCRdb's copy, which holds only in-frame ones; the method was immunoSEQ multiplex PCR. The sample has tens of thousands of clones; 86% are singletons. As for this clone: Its antigen is unidentified.

The J gene is TRBJ1-4, the V gene TRBV2; D uncertain. The TCR was taken from a young man in good health and CMV-seropositive. Source material: PBMCs. The CDR3 DNA follows: TGTGCCAGCAAAAAAGCGGGTCAGGTGAATGAAAAACTGTTTTTT. It specifies CASKKAGQVNEKLFF.